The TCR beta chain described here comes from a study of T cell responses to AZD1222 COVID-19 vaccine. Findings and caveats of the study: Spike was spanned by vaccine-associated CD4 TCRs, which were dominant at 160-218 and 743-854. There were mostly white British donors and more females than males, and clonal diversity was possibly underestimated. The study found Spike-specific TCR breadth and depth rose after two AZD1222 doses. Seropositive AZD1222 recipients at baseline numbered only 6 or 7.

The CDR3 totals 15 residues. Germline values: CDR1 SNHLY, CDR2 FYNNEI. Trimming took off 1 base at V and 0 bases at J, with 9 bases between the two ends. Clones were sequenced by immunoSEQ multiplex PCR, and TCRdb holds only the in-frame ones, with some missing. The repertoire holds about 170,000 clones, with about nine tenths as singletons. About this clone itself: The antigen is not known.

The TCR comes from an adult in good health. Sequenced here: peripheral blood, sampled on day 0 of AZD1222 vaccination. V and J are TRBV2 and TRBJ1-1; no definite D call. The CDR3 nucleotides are TGTGCCAGCAGTGAAGATGGTTACATGAACACTGAAGCTTTCTTT. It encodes CASSEDGYMNTEAFF.